These 3 T cell receptor beta chains were sequenced from one sample in a study of T cells after posttransplantation cyclophosphamide (dated by TCRdb to 2016 to 2017). Library generation was performed with the immunoSEQ multiplex PCR assay. TCRdb carries this immuneACCESS record with in-frame sequences only. Its versions omit some clonotypes, under half of them owing to an unresolved V gene in the studies checked, with the rest unexplained. This sample lists about 19,000 clones; under 99% were detected once. Around 0.17% of the sample goes to the ten largest clones. Naive T cells were defined as viable CD3+CD4+ or CD3+CD8+ cells that were CCR7+CD45RA+CD45RO-CD95-CD27+CD28+. Sequenced input: naive CD4+ T cells sorted from PBMCs. The receptors here all came from a man aged 40-50 years in good health, CMV-negative, and a related stem cell transplant donor.

V is TRBV28 and J is TRBJ1-5; TRBD1 agrees at 7 bases. CDR1 is MDHEN, CDR2 SYDVKM, per germline. This CDR3 is built from 17 residues. The V segment lost 5 bases and the J segment 3 bases; nucleotides outside the gene matches: 13. The CDR3 reads CASSTEVEQGDNQPQHF. In nucleotides, the CDR3 is TGTGCCAGCAGTACAGAGGTGGAGCAGGGGGACAATCAGCCCCAGCATTTT.

This chain connects TRBV12-5 to TRBJ2-5, with D maybe TRBD2 (6 bases). CDR3 length equals 14 residues. In germline, CDR1 is LGHNT, CDR2 FRNRAP. The V and J ends lost 6 bases and 5 bases respectively, with 16 bases between them. For the CDR3, the DNA is TGTGCTAGTGGCAAAGGCTCTGCGGGGGAGACCCAGTACTTC. Translated: CASGKGSAGETQYF. Full variable domain (missing parts from reference TRBV12-5 and TRBJ2-5): DARVTQTPRHKVTEMGQEVTMRCQPILGHNTVFWYRQTMMQGLELLAYFRNRAPLDDSGMPKDRFSAEMPDATLATLKIQPSEPRDSAVYFCASGKGSAGETQYFGPGTRLLVL.

This clone has a single count. This chain connects TRBV5-4 to TRBJ2-1, with 14 bases aligning to TRBD2. J lost 9 bases, V lost 3 bases, and 8 bases had no gene match. Per germline, CDR1 SGHNT and CDR2 YYREEE (reference sequence). The length of the CDR3 is 16 residues. CDR3 residues: CASSYGTSGRGGEQFF. CDR3 sequence (DNA): TGTGCCAGCAGCTACGGGACTAGCGGGAGAGGAGGTGAGCAGTTCTTC.